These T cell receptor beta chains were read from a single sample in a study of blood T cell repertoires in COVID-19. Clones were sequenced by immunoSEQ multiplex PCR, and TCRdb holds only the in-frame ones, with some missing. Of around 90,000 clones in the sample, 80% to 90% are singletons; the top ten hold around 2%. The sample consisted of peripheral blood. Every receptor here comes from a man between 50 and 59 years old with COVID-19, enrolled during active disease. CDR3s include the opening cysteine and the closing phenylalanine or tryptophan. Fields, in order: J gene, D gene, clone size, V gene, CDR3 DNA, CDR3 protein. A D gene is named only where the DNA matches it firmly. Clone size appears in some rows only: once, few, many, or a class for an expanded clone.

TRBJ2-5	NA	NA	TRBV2	TGTGCCAGCACCTTTAAAGAGACCCAGTACTTC	CASTFKETQYF
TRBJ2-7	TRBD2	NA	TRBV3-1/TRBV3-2	TGTGCCAGCAGCCAAGCTAGCGGGGGGGCCAACCCAAAGGAGCAGTACTTC	CASSQASGGANPKEQYF
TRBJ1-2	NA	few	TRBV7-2	TGTGCCAGCAGCTTAGGGCAGAACTATGGCTACACCTTC	CASSLGQNYGYTF
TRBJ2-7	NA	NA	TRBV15	TGTGCCACCAGCAGAGGCACTACCTACGAGCAGTACTTC	CATSRGTTYEQYF
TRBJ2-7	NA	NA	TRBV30	TGTGCCTGGAGCATTGGCGGGTCTTCCTACGAGCAGTACTTC	CAWSIGGSSYEQYF
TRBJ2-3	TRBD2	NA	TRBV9	TGTGCCAGCAGCGTGACGGGACTAGCGGGGGGATCACGCACAGATACGCAGTATTTT	CASSVTGLAGGSRTDTQYF
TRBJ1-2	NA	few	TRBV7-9	TGTGCCAGCAGCTTCGGTACCACAGTTATCTATGGCTACACCTTC	CASSFGTTVIYGYTF
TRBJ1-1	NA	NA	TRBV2	TGTGCCAGCAGTGGTCAGGCCGTGAACACTGAAGCTTTCTTT	CASSGQAVNTEAFF
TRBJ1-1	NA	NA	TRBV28	TGTGCCAGCAGTTACAGGGATCTTGGCGCTGAAGCTTTCTTT	CASSYRDLGAEAFF
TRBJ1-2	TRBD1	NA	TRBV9	TGTGCCAGCGGCCGGGACAGAAGGTCTCATGGCTACACCTTC	CASGRDRRSHGYTF
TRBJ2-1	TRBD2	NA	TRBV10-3	TGTGCCACTACTAGCGGGGGAGACAATGAGCAGTTCTTC	CATTSGGDNEQFF
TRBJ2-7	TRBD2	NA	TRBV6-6	TGTGCCAGCAGTGGACTAGCGGGGTCACGGGACGAGCAGTACTTC	CASSGLAGSRDEQYF
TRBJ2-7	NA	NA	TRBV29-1	TGCAGCGTTTACAGACCGAGCTCCTACGAGCAGTACTTC	CSVYRPSSYEQYF
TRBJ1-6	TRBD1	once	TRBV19	TGTGCCAGTAGTAAAGACAGGGGGCCCTACAATTCACCCCTCCACTTT	CASSKDRGPYNSPLHF
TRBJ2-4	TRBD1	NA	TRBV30	TGTGCCTGGAGGTCGTCGGGACAGGGGATTCAGTACTTC	CAWRSSGQGIQYF
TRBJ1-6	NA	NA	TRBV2	TGTGCCAGCAGTGGAACGTCAGGGTACCGGTATAATTCACCCCTCCACTTT	CASSGTSGYRYNSPLHF
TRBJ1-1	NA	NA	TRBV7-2	TGTGCCAGCAGCCACGGAGGGAGCACTGAAGCTTTCTTT	CASSHGGSTEAFF
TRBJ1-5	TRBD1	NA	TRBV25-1	TGTGCCAGCAGTCCTACAGGGGTTCGACAGCCCCAGCATTTT	CASSPTGVRQPQHF
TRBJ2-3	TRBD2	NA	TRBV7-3	TGTGCCAGCAGCACCACGCCGACTAGCGCAGATACGCAGTATTTT	CASSTTPTSADTQYF
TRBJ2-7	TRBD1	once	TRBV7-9	TGTGCCAGCAGCTCTATATGGACAGGGGGCCTGAACTACGAGCAGTACTTC	CASSSIWTGGLNYEQYF
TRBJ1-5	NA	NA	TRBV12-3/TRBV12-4	TGTGCCAGCTCCCTAGGGACTAGTCAGCCCCAGCATTTT	CASSLGTSQPQHF
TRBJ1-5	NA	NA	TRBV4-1	TGCGCCAGCAGCCCTATCTCGGGGGGCCTTCAGCCCCAGCATTTT	CASSPISGGLQPQHF
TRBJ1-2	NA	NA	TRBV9	TGTGCCAGCAGCGTAGACGGGATCTCTGGCTACACCTTC	CASSVDGISGYTF
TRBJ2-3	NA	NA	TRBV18	TGTGCCAGCTCACCACCATGGGGCCGGTCAGATACGCAGTATTTT	CASSPPWGRSDTQYF
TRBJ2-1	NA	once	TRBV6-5	TGTGCCAGCAGTTCCTACAGGGATGCTGAGCAGTTCTTC	CASSSYRDAEQFF
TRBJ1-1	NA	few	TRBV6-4	TGTGCCAGCAGACCCTATCAGGGGAACACTGAAGCTTTCTTT	CASRPYQGNTEAFF
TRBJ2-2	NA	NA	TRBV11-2	TGTGCCAGCAGCCTCTCCGGGGCCGGGGAGCTGTTTTTT	CASSLSGAGELFF
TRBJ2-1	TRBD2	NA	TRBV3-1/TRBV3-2	TGTGCCAGCAAGTCGTGGGGGGGGTACAATGAGCAGTTCTTC	CASKSWGGYNEQFF
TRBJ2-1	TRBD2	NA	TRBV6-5	TGTGCCAGCAGTTCGACTAGCGGACCCTCCTACAATGAGCAGTTCTTC	CASSSTSGPSYNEQFF
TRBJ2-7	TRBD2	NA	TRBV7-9	TGTGCCAGCAGCTTAGCGGCCAGCGGGGGGACTGGAGAGCAGTACTTC	CASSLAASGGTGEQYF
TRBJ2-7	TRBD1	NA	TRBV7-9	TGTGCCAGCAGCTTGCAGACAGGGCAGTACGAGCAGTACTTC	CASSLQTGQYEQYF
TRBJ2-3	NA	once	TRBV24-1	TGTGCCACCAGTGATCTAGCGGATACGCAGTATTTT	CATSDLADTQYF